Below, 5 T cell receptor beta chains from the same sample are listed, as sequenced in a study of OX40 agonist ivuxolimab in advanced cancers. Assay used: immunoSEQ multiplex PCR; TCRdb lists only in-frame clones, some missing. The table includes roughly 40,000 clones, approximately 78% detected once. This specimen consisted of CD4+ or CD8+ T cells sorted from blood, obtained in a trial of the OX40 agonist ivuxolimab. These receptors originate from an adult with an advanced solid tumor such as melanoma, head and neck, liver or kidney cancer.

This clone has a handful of counts. This chain uses TRBV2 with TRBJ2-7; no clear D. In germline, CDR1 is SNHLY, CDR2 FYNNEI. This CDR3 is 12 amino acids long. V was trimmed by 6 bases and J by 0 bases, leaving 6 bases between them. CDR3 sequence: CASRASSYEQYV. CDR3 in DNA: TGTGCCAGCAGGGCCAGCTCCTACGAGCAGTACGTC.

This clone has more than one count but fewer than ten. J is TRBJ1-2 and V is TRBV7-8; 10 bases map to TRBD1. Looked up from germline, CDR1 is SGHVS and CDR2 is FQNEAQ. The CDR3 consists of 14 residues. The junction had 4 bases not matched to a gene; V was cut back by 5 bases and J by 4 bases. CDR3 protein: CASSTGQGGYGYTF. The CDR3, as DNA: TGTGCCAGCAGCACCGGACAGGGGGGCTATGGCTACACCTTC.

This sequence joins TRBV7-9 and TRBJ2-5; 9 nucleotides match TRBD2. With V trimmed by 5 bases and J by 7 bases, 11 bases remained unmatched. Germline-derived CDR1 and CDR2 are SEHNR and FQNEAQ (reference sequence). CDR3 length: 15 amino acids. In DNA form, the CDR3 reads TGTGCCAGCAGCGACCCGAGGCGGGAGGGCCCGACCCAGTACTTC. Protein sequence: CASSDPRREGPTQYF. Full variable domain (rest looked up from reference TRBV7-9 and TRBJ2-5): DTGVSQNPRHKITKRGQNVTFRCDPISEHNRLYWYRQTLGQGPEFLTYFQNEAQLEKSRLLSDRFSAERPKGSFSTLEIQRTEQGDSAMYLCASSDPRREGPTQYFGPGTRLLVL.

The chain links TRBV18 to TRBJ2-7; TRBD1 matches 8 bases. This CDR3 is built from 16 residues. J lost 7 bases, V lost 3 bases, and 14 bases had no gene match. From germline, CDR1 is KGHSH and CDR2 LQKENI. The CDR3 coding sequence is TGTGCCAGCTCACCCCGATCGAACAGGGGGTATGGGGAGCAGTACGTC. Protein sequence: CASSPRSNRGYGEQYV.

This clone has just one count. The chain joins TRBV9 to TRBJ2-1, with 8 bases aligning to TRBD2. V lost 5 bases, J lost 4 bases, and 8 bases stayed unmatched. From germline, CDR1 is SGDLS and CDR2 YYNGEE. This CDR3 comprises 15 residues. In nucleotides, the CDR3 is TGTGCCAGCAGTGAGCGGGAGTCGAGGTACAATGAGCAGTTCTTC. This encodes CASSERESRYNEQFF.